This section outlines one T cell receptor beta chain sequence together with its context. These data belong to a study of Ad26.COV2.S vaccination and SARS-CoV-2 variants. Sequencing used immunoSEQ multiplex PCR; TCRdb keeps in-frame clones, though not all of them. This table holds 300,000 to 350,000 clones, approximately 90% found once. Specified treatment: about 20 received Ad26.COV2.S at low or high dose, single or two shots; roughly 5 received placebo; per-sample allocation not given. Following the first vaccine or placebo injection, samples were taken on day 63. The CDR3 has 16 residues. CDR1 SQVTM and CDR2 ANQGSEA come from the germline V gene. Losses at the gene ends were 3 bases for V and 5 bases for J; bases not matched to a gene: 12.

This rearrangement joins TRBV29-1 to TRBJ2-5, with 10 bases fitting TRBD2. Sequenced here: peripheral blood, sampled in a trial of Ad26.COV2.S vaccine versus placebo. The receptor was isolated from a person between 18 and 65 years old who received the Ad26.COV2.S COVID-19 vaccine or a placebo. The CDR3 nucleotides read TGCAGCGTTGACGGCCTAGCGGGGGCCCACGGGGAGACCCAGTACTTC. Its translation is CSVDGLAGAHGETQYF.